This TCR beta chain emerged from a study of CD8+CD57+ T cells in acquired aplastic anemia. Study details: Average DNA yield from sorted CD4+ and CD8+ cells was approximately 3 ug. For CD4+ cells, healthy donors had an average of about 11 million reads.

This clonotype was observed many times. Its antigen is unidentified. Profiling that covered TCR beta VDJ and CDR3 relied on genomic DNA as its template. TCRdb ran MiXCR on the reads and lists one entry per CDR3 protein. Of 150,000 to 200,000 distinct CDR3 sequences listed, around 45% are singletons. Study findings and constraints: Researchers report that 25 to 35 CD8+ CDR3 sequences appeared in both patients and controls. Patients did not significantly differ from controls in CD8+ Simpson's diversity.

This sequence originates from a human donor in good health. Sequenced: sorted CD4+, CD8+, or CD8+CD57+ T cells (not recorded which) from PBMCs.

The CDR3 here is CASSNEDRGDTEAFF. Written as DNA, the CDR3 is TGTGCCAGCAGCAATGAAGACAGGGGGGACACTGAAGCTTTCTTT. The chain carries TRBV7-6 and TRBJ1-1; 9 positions agree with TRBD1. Germline CDR1 SGHVS, CDR2 FNYEAQ. The V segment lost 5 bases and the J segment 3 bases; nucleotides outside the gene matches: 7. The length of the CDR3 is 15 residues.